This T cell receptor (beta chain) originates from a study of cytomegalovirus exposure and HLA in healthy donors. Study-wide context: Drawn from HLA-typed donors, 80 million to 100 million unique TCRs were held in an early data release.

The PCR contained 60 Vbeta and 13 Jbeta primers. TCRdb's copy holds only in-frame clones and misses some; the assay was immunoSEQ multiplex PCR. In the table there are roughly 100,000 clones, 78% of which are singletons. Findings and caveats of the study: There were a few CMV-associated chains whose specificity for CMV antigens was confirmed in vitro. Many donors shared some public TCRs, even though most TCR sequences were rare.

Regarding donors, all were healthy bone marrow donors. Comments on this clone: What it recognizes is unknown.

What was sequenced was PBMCs. The source of this sequence is a man between 25 and 39 years old in good health and CMV-seronegative.

CDR3 in amino acids: CASRAGTPYEQYF. The CDR3 DNA sequence: TGCGCCAGCAGGGCCGGGACACCCTACGAGCAGTACTTC. The chain employs TRBV10-2 and TRBJ2-7; TRBD1 might be the D (6 bases). Germline V gives CDR1 WSHSY, CDR2 SAAADI. This CDR3 is built from 13 residues. The V end lost 6 bases, the J end lost 2 bases, and 11 bases lay between the germline ends.